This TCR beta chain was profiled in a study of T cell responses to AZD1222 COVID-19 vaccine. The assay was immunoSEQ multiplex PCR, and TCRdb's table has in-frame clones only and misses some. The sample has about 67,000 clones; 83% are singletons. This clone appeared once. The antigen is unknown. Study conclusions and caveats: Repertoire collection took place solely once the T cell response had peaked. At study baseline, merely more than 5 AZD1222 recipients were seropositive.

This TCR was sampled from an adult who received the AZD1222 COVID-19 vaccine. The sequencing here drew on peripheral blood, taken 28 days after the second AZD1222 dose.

CDR3: CASSLAGFGQPQHF. DNA for the CDR3: TGTGCCAGCAGCTTAGCAGGGTTCGGTCAGCCCCAGCATTTT. The rearrangement joins TRBV11-3 to TRBJ1-5; TRBD1 might be the D (5 bases). Germline V gives CDR1 SGHNT, CDR2 YENEEA. This CDR3 region has 14 residues. The V end was cut by 1 base, the J end by 6 bases, with 10 bases between.